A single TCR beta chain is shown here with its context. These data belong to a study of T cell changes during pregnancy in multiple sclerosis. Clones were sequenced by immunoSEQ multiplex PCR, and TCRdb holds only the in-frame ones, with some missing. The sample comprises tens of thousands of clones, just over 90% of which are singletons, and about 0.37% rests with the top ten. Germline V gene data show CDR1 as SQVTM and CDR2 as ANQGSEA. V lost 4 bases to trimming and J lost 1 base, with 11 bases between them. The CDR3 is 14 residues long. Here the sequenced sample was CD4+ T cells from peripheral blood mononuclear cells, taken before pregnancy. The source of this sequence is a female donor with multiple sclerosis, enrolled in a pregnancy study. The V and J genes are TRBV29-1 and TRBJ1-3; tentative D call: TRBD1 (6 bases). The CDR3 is CSVVGGASGNTIYF. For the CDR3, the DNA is TGCAGCGTTGTAGGGGGTGCATCTGGAAACACCATATATTTT.